Sequencing of this T cell receptor (beta chain) was carried out in a study of blood T cells in healthy people across ages. The authors ran a second PCR of about 6 to 11 cycles using a sample-barcoded 5' primer and a J-beta primer mix. TCRdb analysed the 5' RACE reads with MiXCR anew, one entry per CDR3 protein. The table includes around 620,000 distinct CDR3 sequences, roughly a quarter detected once. Sample donors were healthy Caucasian individuals that came from Russia, aged about 6 to 95. The CDR3 totals 15 residues. Germline-derived CDR1 and CDR2 are LGHNA and YNFKEQ. V shed 2 bases and J 5 bases; nucleotides not matched to a gene: 3. Broader study findings: Long-lived and aged donors differed, with more naive CD4+ cells and higher diversity in the long-lived.

Comment on this clonotype: Its antigen is still unknown.

The TCR originated in a woman in her 70s in good health. This chain links TRBV4-2 with TRBJ2-2; 9 positions agree with TRBD2. The sample comprised blood. DNA for the CDR3: TGTGCCAGCAGCCAAAGCGGGGGGTTAACCGGGGAGCTGTTTTTT. Protein sequence: CASSQSGGLTGELFF.